The 14 T cell receptor beta chains listed next were all sequenced from one sample in a study of cytomegalovirus exposure and HLA in healthy donors. Both 60 Vbeta primers and 13 Jbeta primers went into the PCR. Some clones are missing from TCRdb's copy, which holds only in-frame ones; the method was immunoSEQ multiplex PCR. The sample includes approximately 170,000 clones, more than 65% seen only once; the top ten take around 1.3%. The specimen was PBMCs. The receptor source for this set is a middle-aged man in good health and CMV-seropositive.

V gene TRBV7-8 combines with J gene TRBJ2-7; D might be TRBD2 (6 bases). The CDR3 totals 15 residues. With 5 bases removed from V and 3 bases from J, the gap between germline ends came to 17 bases. Germline CDR1 and CDR2: SGHVS and FQNEAQ. Here the CDR3 DNA reads TGTGCCAGCAGCCCTACCCGGACTACCTTCTACGAGCAGTACTTC. It specifies CASSPTRTTFYEQYF.

The chain joins TRBV7-2 to TRBJ2-5; D ambiguous. This CDR3 comprises 11 residues. Germline V CDR1 and CDR2: SGHTA, FQGNSA. Trimming cost V 3 bases and J 3 bases, with 2 bases left between them. Here the CDR3 reads CASSFKETQYF. CDR3 DNA: TGTGCCAGCAGCTTCAAAGAGACCCAGTACTTC.

The J gene is TRBJ1-1, the V gene TRBV30; D is ambiguous. This CDR3 region has 15 residues. Trimming cost V 0 bases and J 1 base, with 12 bases left between them. Germline V gives CDR1 GTSNPN, CDR2 SVGIG (reference sequence). CDR3 bases: TGTGCCTGGAGTGTACCGGGTTACCGGAACACTGAAGCTTTCTTT. This encodes CAWSVPGYRNTEAFF.

The chain uses TRBV19 and TRBJ2-3, with D maybe TRBD2 (5 bases). Germline V CDR1 and CDR2: LNHDA, SQIVND (reference sequence). There are 14 residues in the CDR3. V was pared by 9 bases and J by 4 bases, with 17 bases between. The CDR3 DNA follows: TGTGCCAGCAAACCTCCCAGCGGCGCAGATACGCAGTATTTT. Translated, it gives CASKPPSGADTQYF.

This chain uses TRBV9 with TRBJ2-7; 9 nucleotides align to TRBD2. This CDR3 is 17 amino acids long. With V trimmed by 0 bases and J by 2 bases, 9 bases remained unmatched. The germline V gene encodes CDR1 SGDLS and CDR2 YYNGEE. The CDR3 loop reads CASSVDLAGWRAYEQYF. Here the CDR3 DNA reads TGTGCCAGCAGCGTAGACCTAGCGGGATGGAGGGCCTACGAGCAGTACTTC.

The V and J genes are TRBV27 and TRBJ2-1; 10 bases align to TRBD1. V shed 5 bases, J shed 4 bases, and the junction held 5 bases outside the gene matches. This CDR3 has 15 amino acids. Germline V lookup: CDR1 MNHEY, CDR2 SMNVEV (reference sequence). The CDR3 is CASSPGQGVYNEQFF. The CDR3 nucleotides read TGTGCCAGCAGTCCTGGACAGGGGGTTTACAATGAGCAGTTCTTC.

The chain carries TRBV10-3 and TRBJ2-7; 7 nucleotides agree with TRBD1. This CDR3 has 13 amino acids. Unmatched junction bases numbered 3, after V lost 6 bases and J lost 1 base. The germline CDR1 and CDR2 sequences are ENHRY and SYGVKD. The CDR3 protein is CAIRVTGSYEQYF. In nucleotides, the CDR3 is TGTGCCATCAGGGTGACAGGGTCCTACGAGCAGTACTTC.

The rearrangement links TRBV7-8 to TRBJ2-3; TRBD2 aligns across 7 bases. The CDR3 has 16 residues. With V trimmed by 2 bases and J by 0 bases, 5 bases remained unmatched. Germline assignment: CDR1 SGHVS and CDR2 FQNEAQ. This CDR3 is CASSLKRGPSTDTQYF. In DNA, the CDR3 is TGTGCCAGCAGCTTAAAGCGGGGACCCAGCACAGATACGCAGTATTTT.

This chain links TRBV6-6 with TRBJ2-5; 8 bases map to TRBD1. The DNA end favors TRBJ2-7, so the J call may be wrong. Germline CDR1 is MNHNY and CDR2 is SVGAGI (reference sequence). The CDR3 is made up of 15 amino acids. The CDR3 DNA reads as TGTGCCAGCACCCGAGGGGGACAGGACTCCTACGAGCAGTACTTC. Translating gives CASTRGGQDSYEQYF.

The J gene is TRBJ1-1, the V gene TRBV12-1. TRBV12-1 is tagged as a pseudogene. This CDR3 region has 13 residues. DNA of the CDR3: TGTGCCAGCAGCCCCTGTCGTTACACTGAAGCTTTCTTT. Amino acid sequence: CASSPCRYTEAFF.

The gene calls are TRBV9 and TRBJ1-1; D is ambiguous. The CDR3 totals 15 residues. Trimming shortened V by 3 bases and J by 4 bases, and 16 bases separated the two germline ends. Germline CDR1 reads SGDLS; CDR2 reads YYNGEE. CDR3 sequence (DNA): TGTGCCAGCAGCGAGTGGCTGGGAGGGTCCACTGAAGCTTTCTTT. Translating gives CASSEWLGGSTEAFF.

The chain uses TRBV7-3 and TRBJ2-7; D gene unclear. The CDR3 runs 15 residues. V shed 1 base and J shed 0 bases, with 10 bases lying between them. CDR1 SGHTA and CDR2 FQGTGA come from the germline V gene. CDR3: CASSLSPISSYEQYF. The CDR3 region has the DNA TGTGCCAGCAGCTTAAGCCCCATCAGCTCCTACGAGCAGTACTTC.

The rearrangement links TRBV5-1 to TRBJ2-3; 12 bases map to TRBD2. V shed 4 bases, J shed 6 bases, and the junction held 6 bases outside the gene matches. Germline lookup yields CDR1 SGHRS and CDR2 YFSETQ. CDR3 length: 15 residues. CDR3 residues: CASSPGLAGRDTQYF. The CDR3 bases are TGCGCCAGCAGCCCGGGACTAGCGGGTAGGGATACGCAGTATTTT.

The rearrangement uses TRBV18 and TRBJ2-1, with 8 nucleotides matching TRBD1. The CDR3 extends over 17 amino acids. Germline V gene data show CDR1 as KGHSH and CDR2 as LQKENI. V trimming: 2 bases; J trimming: 9 bases; junction bases outside the gene matches: 15. The CDR3 loop reads CASSPSLRGQGSGEQFF. Here the CDR3 DNA reads TGTGCCAGCTCACCATCGCTACGTGGACAGGGTAGCGGTGAGCAGTTCTTC.